The 30 T cell receptor beta chains presented below share a single source sample, sequenced in a study of shared clonotypes between healthy human individuals. Produced via immunoSEQ multiplex PCR; TCRdb's table is partial and in-frame only. The sample lists hundreds of thousands of clones, roughly 97% occurring once. What was sequenced was naive CD4+ T cells sorted from blood. Stated subset: CD45RA+ positively selected. The receptor source for this set is a woman in her thirties in good health.

The V gene is TRBV4-1, the J gene TRBJ2-5; TRBD2 might be the D (6 bases). Germline-derived CDR1 and CDR2 are MGHRA and YSYEKL. Deletions cut 6 bases from V and 5 bases from J, with 7 bases between. CDR3 length: 11 amino acids. The CDR3 protein is CASSRGETQYF. As DNA, the CDR3 is TGCGCCAGCAGTCGGGGGGAGACCCAGTACTTC.

CDR3: CAGRGDTDTQYF. The CDR3 region has the DNA TGTGCGGGTAGGGGTGACACAGATACGCAGTATTTT. The chain employs TRBV7-9 and TRBJ2-3; possible D gene TRBD1, 5 bases. Germline values: CDR1 SEHNR, CDR2 FQNEAQ (reference sequence). The CDR3 is 12 residues long. Full variable domain (outside the CDR3, taken from reference TRBV7-9 and TRBJ2-3): DTGVSQNPRHKITKRGQNVTFRCDPISEHNRLYWYRQTLGQGPEFLTYFQNEAQLEKSRLLSDRFSAERPKGSFSTLEIQRTEQGDSAMYLCAGRGDTDTQYFGPGTRLTVL.

The CDR3 coding sequence is TGTGCCAGCAGCCACCCGGGACAGGGGGCTTATGAGCAGTTCTTC. It specifies CASSHPGQGAYEQFF. The chain has TRBV7-2 and TRBJ2-1; TRBD1 matches at 12 bases. CDR3 length equals 15 residues. Germline CDR1 is SGHTA and CDR2 is FQGNSA. Losses at the gene ends were 5 bases for V and 8 bases for J; bases not matched to a gene: 7.

The table lists this clone with a count of one. The rearrangement joins TRBV28 to TRBJ1-5; 7 bases line up with TRBD1. Losses at the gene ends were 6 bases for V and 6 bases for J; bases not matched to a gene: 11. In germline, CDR1 is MDHEN, CDR2 SYDVKM. This CDR3 comprises 15 residues. The CDR3 DNA reads TGTGCCAGCAGGGGCAGGACAGGAATAATTCAGCCCCAGCATTTT. Its protein product is CASRGRTGIIQPQHF.

The rearrangement uses TRBV18 and TRBJ1-1; a weak D match, TRBD1 (5 bases). This CDR3 region has 14 residues. CDR1 is KGHSH and CDR2 is LQKENI in the germline V gene. V was shortened by 8 bases and J by 5 bases, with 18 bases between the two germline ends. Written as DNA, the CDR3 is TGTGCCAGCCCGACATCGACAGTAGGGACTGAAGCTTTCTTT. Its protein is CASPTSTVGTEAFF.

Note on this clone: The sample has other DNA sequences that encode this CDR3 too. This chain uses TRBV6-5 with TRBJ2-7, with 9 bases lining up with TRBD1. Germline lookup yields CDR1 MNHEY and CDR2 SVGAGI. The CDR3 runs 14 residues. The V gene end was trimmed by 3 bases and the J gene end by 5 bases; junction bases not matched to a gene: 5. In nucleotides, the CDR3 is TGTGCCAGCAGTTATCGGGACAGGGTACACGAGCAGTACTTC. It specifies CASSYRDRVHEQYF.

This chain joins TRBV25-1 and TRBJ2-6; D is undetermined. V was shortened by 3 bases and J by 0 bases, with 9 bases between the two germline ends. Germline V gene lookup returns CDR1 MGHDK and CDR2 SYGVNS. This CDR3 comprises 16 residues. CDR3 nucleotides: TGTGCCAGCAGTGATTCATATGACTCTGGGGCCAACGTCCTGACTTTC. It encodes CASSDSYDSGANVLTF. Full variable domain (missing parts from reference TRBV25-1 and TRBJ2-6): EADIYQTPRYLVIGTGKKITLECSQTMGHDKMYWYQQDPGMELHLIHYSYGVNSTEKGDLSSESTVSRIRTEHFPLTLESARPSHTSQYLCASSDSYDSGANVLTFGAGSRLTVL.

The CDR3 spells CSARWGGYEQYF. The CDR3, as DNA: TGCAGCGCCAGGTGGGGTGGGTACGAGCAGTACTTC. The rearrangement joins TRBV29-1 to TRBJ2-7; D gene uncertain. Germline loops: CDR1 SQVTM, CDR2 ANQGSEA. Trimming took 7 bases from V and 4 from J, leaving 14 bases between them. The CDR3 has 12 amino acids.

The chain employs TRBV19 and TRBJ2-7, with D perhaps matching TRBD1 (6 bases). CDR1 is LNHDA and CDR2 is SQIVND in the germline V gene (reference sequence). Trimming took off 5 bases at V and 0 bases at J, with 11 bases between the two ends. The CDR3 spans 14 residues. This CDR3 is CASSPGQFSYEQYF. In DNA, the CDR3 is TGTGCCAGTAGTCCGGGACAATTCTCCTACGAGCAGTACTTC.

The V and J genes are TRBV7-9 and TRBJ2-3; D is ambiguous. The V end lost 2 bases, the J end lost 2 bases, and 8 bases lay between the germline ends. The V gene's germline CDR1 is SEHNR and CDR2 FQNEAQ (reference sequence). This CDR3 comprises 14 residues. The CDR3 spells CASSLLGNTDTQYF. In DNA, the CDR3 is TGTGCCAGCAGCTTACTAGGCAACACAGATACGCAGTATTTT.

This clone was picked up one time. The chain is built from TRBV5-4 and TRBJ2-3; TRBD2 matches at 9 bases. The CDR3 consists of 16 residues. The V gene's germline CDR1 is SGHNT and CDR2 YYREEE (reference sequence). J gave up 8 bases and V 1 base, and 11 bases lay outside the gene matches. This CDR3 is CASSLPGVAGAGTQYF. In DNA, the CDR3 is TGTGCCAGCAGCTTGCCGGGGGTAGCGGGAGCGGGTACGCAGTATTTT.

This clone was picked up one time. This chain links TRBV5-8 with TRBJ2-2; 11 bases match TRBD2. Trimming took 4 bases from V and 0 from J; bases not matched to a gene: 8. In germline, CDR1 is SGHTS, CDR2 YDEGEE. The CDR3 spans 18 residues. The CDR3 coding sequence is TGTGCCAGCAGCCCGCCGGGACTAGCGGACGCGAACACCGGGGAGCTGTTTTTT. Translated, it gives CASSPPGLADANTGELFF.

The chain combines TRBV6-5 with TRBJ1-1; 8 nucleotides line up with TRBD1. The CDR3 is 15 amino acids. Germline CDR1 MNHEY, CDR2 SVGAGI. Trimming took 6 bases from V and 4 from J; bases not matched to a gene: 10. CDR3 DNA sequence: TGTGCCAGCAGCCTGAGGACAGGGAGGGTCACTGAAGCTTTCTTT. Encoded protein: CASSLRTGRVTEAFF.

This clone was observed once. The V call is TRBV7-3, the J call TRBJ2-2; D uncertain. The CDR3 extends over 15 amino acids. Trimming removed 2 bases at V and 4 bases at J, with 11 bases between. Germline lookup yields CDR1 SGHTA and CDR2 FQGTGA. The CDR3 DNA reads TGTGCCAGCAGCTTATACCGGGTCCCCACCGGGGAGCTGTTTTTT. Residues: CASSLYRVPTGELFF.

This chain connects TRBV19 to TRBJ2-5; D is ambiguous. Trimming cost V 5 bases and J 9 bases, with 16 bases left between them. The CDR3 is made up of 13 amino acids. Germline V gene data show CDR1 as LNHDA and CDR2 as SQIVND (reference sequence). The CDR3 DNA reads TGTGCCAGTAGTCCCCGACGTGACGGAGCCCAGTACTTC. Residues: CASSPRRDGAQYF.

This chain joins TRBV28 and TRBJ2-7; D remains unclear. V was trimmed by 2 bases and J by 2 bases, leaving 10 bases between them. This CDR3 region has 14 residues. Germline CDR1 and CDR2: MDHEN and SYDVKM. For the CDR3, the DNA is TGTGCCAGCAGTTTAAGGGCACCCACCTACGAGCAGTACTTC. This sequence encodes CASSLRAPTYEQYF. The variable domain in full, with the rest retrieved from reference TRBV28 and TRBJ2-7, is DVKVTQSSRYLVKRTGEKVFLECVQDMDHENMFWYRQDPGLGLRLIYFSYDVKMKEKGDIPEGYSVSREKKERFSLILESASTNQTSMYLCASSLRAPTYEQYFGPGTRLTVT.

In its sample, this clone was seen a few times. The chain is built from TRBV10-3 and TRBJ1-3, with D uncertain. The CDR3 contains 13 residues. V was trimmed by 0 bases and J by 4 bases, leaving 4 bases between them. Germline CDR1 and CDR2: ENHRY and SYGVKD. Written as DNA, the CDR3 is TGTGCCATCAGTGAGTCTGGGGGAAACACCATATATTTT. Protein sequence: CAISESGGNTIYF.

With respect to this clone: No DNA is shown, since the ends of the CDR3 on it are uncertain; the CDR3 is the one TCRdb lists. The genes are TRBV6-6 and TRBJ2-1. Ends included, the CDR3 has 15 residues. Germline CDR1 is MNHNY and CDR2 is SVGAGI (reference sequence). The CDR3 loop reads CASSPRVGPGSEQFF.

This chain links TRBV7-9 with TRBJ2-5; 12 nucleotides align to TRBD2. The J call is in doubt because the DNA end fits TRBJ2-7 better. The germline V gene has CDR1 SEHNR and CDR2 FQNEAQ (reference sequence). This CDR3 is built from 15 residues. The CDR3 bases are TGTGCCAGCAGCCAAAGGACTAGCGGGAATTACGAGCAGTACTTC. It specifies CASSQRTSGNYEQYF.

The V call is TRBV5-1, the J call TRBJ2-7; TRBD1 matches 8 bases. Germline CDR1 and CDR2: SGHRS and YFSETQ. The CDR3 sequence is 20 residues long. Losses at the gene ends were 3 bases for V and 1 base for J; bases not matched to a gene: 21. CDR3 nucleotide sequence: TGCGCCAGCAGCTGGGCGGGGTTGGGGACGCGGACAGGGAATTCCTACGAGCAGTACTTC. Encoded protein: CASSWAGLGTRTGNSYEQYF. Variable domain in full (rest from reference TRBV5-1 and TRBJ2-7): KAGVTQTPRYLIKTRGQQVTLSCSPISGHRSVSWYQQTPGQGLQFLFEYFSETQRNKGNFPGRFSGRQFSNSRSEMNVSTLELGDSALYLCASSWAGLGTRTGNSYEQYFGPGTRLTVT.

The chain combines TRBV4-1 with TRBJ1-1, with D perhaps matching TRBD1 (6 bases). The CDR3 extends over 21 amino acids. In germline, CDR1 is MGHRA, CDR2 YSYEKL. The germline V and J ends were trimmed by 0 bases and 6 bases, with 32 bases remaining between them. The DNA of the CDR3 is TGCGCCAGCAGCCAAGATCCAGGGTCAGAAGGGGTGAAAGGGGGACCCCCTGAAGCTTTCTTT. Its translation: CASSQDPGSEGVKGGPPEAFF.

This clone came up once. V and J are TRBV11-3 and TRBJ2-3; 13 nucleotides match TRBD2. CDR1 SGHNT and CDR2 YENEEA come from the germline V gene. The CDR3 consists of 16 residues. V shed 5 bases, J shed 2 bases, and the junction held 4 bases outside the gene matches. The CDR3 DNA follows: TGTGCCAGCAGCCCCGGGACTAGCGGGATCACAGATACGCAGTATTTT. Its protein product is CASSPGTSGITDTQYF.

The gene calls are TRBV29-1 and TRBJ2-1, with D unresolved. The CDR3 is made up of 13 amino acids. Per the germline V gene, CDR1 is SQVTM and CDR2 is ANQGSEA. Trimming left V 1 base short and J 4 bases short, with 8 bases between. CDR3 in DNA: TGCAGCGTTGAAGGGGGAAATTACAATGAGCAGTTCTTC. It yields the protein CSVEGGNYNEQFF.

The chain is built from TRBV7-9 and TRBJ2-1, with D possibly matching TRBD2 (5 bases). V was shortened by 2 bases and J by 8 bases, with 13 bases between the two germline ends. CDR3 length: 14 residues. Germline CDR1 SEHNR, CDR2 FQNEAQ (reference sequence). The CDR3 DNA reads TGTGCCAGCAGCTTATCTGAATTCGGGGATGAGCAGTTCTTC. Its translation: CASSLSEFGDEQFF. Filled out from reference TRBV7-9 and TRBJ2-1, the complete variable domain reads DTGVSQNPRHKITKRGQNVTFRCDPISEHNRLYWYRQTLGQGPEFLTYFQNEAQLEKSRLLSDRFSAERPKGSFSTLEIQRTEQGDSAMYLCASSLSEFGDEQFFGPGTRLTVL.

V is TRBV6-6 and J is TRBJ1-5; possible D gene TRBD1, 5 bases. The germline CDR1 and CDR2 sequences are MNHNY and SVGAGI (reference sequence). Trimming removed 8 bases from V and 2 bases from J, with 16 bases in between. This CDR3 contains 15 residues. As DNA, the CDR3 is TGTGCCAGCGGTTGGAGGGGCTCAGGCAATCAGCCCCAGCATTTT. Translated: CASGWRGSGNQPQHF.

The V call is TRBV5-1, the J call TRBJ2-5; no clear D. In germline, CDR1 is SGHRS, CDR2 YFSETQ. The CDR3 totals 13 residues. V was clipped by 2 bases and J by 6 bases, with 11 bases between them. CDR3 residues: CASSFPAAQTQYF. In nucleotides, the CDR3 is TGCGCCAGCAGCTTCCCGGCAGCGCAGACCCAGTACTTC.

A single count supports this clone. The chain combines TRBV6-5 with TRBJ1-5, with 7 bases fitting TRBD1. This CDR3 is 14 amino acids long. J gave up 6 bases and V 5 bases, and 7 bases lay outside the gene matches. In germline, CDR1 is MNHEY, CDR2 SVGAGI. The CDR3 loop is CASSEQGWGQPQHF. DNA for the CDR3: TGTGCCAGCAGTGAACAGGGGTGGGGTCAGCCCCAGCATTTT.

This clone was detected only once. The rearrangement links TRBV2 to TRBJ1-5; D unresolved. The V and J ends lost 2 bases and 8 bases respectively, with 13 bases between them. The CDR3 is 14 amino acids. Germline CDR1 and CDR2: SNHLY and FYNNEI. CDR3 sequence reads: CASSEKRVREPQHF. Written as DNA, the CDR3 is TGTGCCAGCAGTGAAAAAAGGGTTCGGGAGCCCCAGCATTTT.

This rearrangement joins TRBV10-1 to TRBJ2-3; D gene uncertain. The germline V gene encodes CDR1 WNHNN and CDR2 SYGVQD (reference sequence). CDR3 size: 18 residues. Trimming removed 0 bases from V and 4 bases from J, with 20 bases in between. The DNA of the CDR3 is TGCGCCAGCAGTGAGTCGATCGGGCCGGCAGGCCAGGCAGATACGCAGTATTTT. It yields the protein CASSESIGPAGQADTQYF.

The V call is TRBV5-1, the J call TRBJ2-3, with D possibly matching TRBD1 (8 bases). V gave up 7 bases and J gave up 3 bases, with 15 bases separating them. The germline CDR1 and CDR2 sequences are SGHRS and YFSETQ. This CDR3 is 14 amino acids long. DNA of the CDR3: TGCGCCAGCCTCGCACAGGGGGGGACAGATACGCAGTATTTT. Its protein product is CASLAQGGTDTQYF.